The T cell receptor (beta chain) described here comes from a study of early T cells in non-severe SARS-CoV-2 infection. Study-level information: The chains were unpaired, and the sequenced material was bulk RNA from unsorted whole blood. Study results and limitations: A preference for anti-spike CD8 responses marked VDJdb matching, which missed private and CD4 specificities.

Comment on this clonotype: Antigen: not known.

Unique molecular identifiers were affixed to single, distinct cDNA molecules. TCRdb analysed the 5' RACE reads with MiXCR anew, one entry per CDR3 protein. The sample has 60,000 to 75,000 distinct CDR3 sequences, about an eighth seen once. The junction had 3 bases not matched to a gene; V was cut back by 3 bases and J by 5 bases. CDR3 size: 14 residues. Germline CDR1 is KGHSH and CDR2 is LQKENI. This chain uses TRBV18 with TRBJ2-5, with TRBD1 matching 10 bases. The origin of this receptor is an adult who was a healthcare worker with PCR-confirmed SARS-CoV-2 infection or an uninfected control (not recorded which). The sample here was whole blood, taken at baseline. CDR3 sequence: CASSPTGQGETQYF. The CDR3 coding sequence is TGTGCCAGCTCACCCACGGGACAGGGGGAGACCCAGTACTTC.